This T cell receptor beta chain was obtained from a study of T cells in Graves' hyperthyroidism and ophthalmopathy. The wider study: Sampling of peripheral blood happened at initial diagnosis, prior to any treatment.

This clonotype occurred many times. Regions amplified from RNA transcripts were the TCR beta CDR3 regions. Researchers ran a first-round RT-PCR on the TCR CDR3 using the HTBI primer set. MiXCR, run by TCRdb on the multiplex PCR reads, gives a single entry per CDR3 protein. This table has about 840,000 distinct CDR3 sequences, around 39% appearing once. The authors deemed Graves' hyperthyroidism stable absent ophthalmopathy progression within 18 months. CDR1 and CDR2 (germline): SQVTM, ANQGSEA. V was cut by 3 bases and J by 4 bases, with 15 bases left in between. This CDR3 has 14 amino acids. Sequenced material: blood. The sequence derives from a man between 18 and 35 years old with Graves' hyperthyroidism. The chain has TRBV29-1 and TRBJ1-1; D might be TRBD1 (6 bases). DNA for the CDR3: TGCAGCGTTGATGGACAGTCCAGAGGCACTGAAGCTTTCTTT. Translated: CSVDGQSRGTEAFF. Looking up the rest from reference TRBV29-1 and TRBJ1-1 gives the full variable domain: SAVISQKPSRDICQRGTSLTIQCQVDSQVTMMFWYRQQPGQSLTLIATANQGSEATYESGFVIDKFPISRPNLTFSTLTVSNMSPEDSSIYLCSVDGQSRGTEAFFGQGTRLTVV.